This note documents a single T cell receptor (beta chain) sequence. This sample was taken from a study of blood T cell repertoires in COVID-19. Study as a whole: Nucleic acid was either cDNA or gDNA, and it came from T cells, B-cell-depleted T cells, or PBMCs.

CDR1 and CDR2 from the germline V gene are SNHLY and FYNNEI. The V end lost 8 bases, the J end lost 5 bases, and 19 bases lay between the germline ends. The CDR3 sequence is 15 residues long. Profiling relied on immunoSEQ multiplex PCR, and the TCRdb table lists in-frame clones only, not all of them. The sample lists approximately 300,000 clones, less than 85% seen once, with under 2% in the top ten. Which cohort a participant joined came from the clinical history participants gave. This chain uses TRBV2 with TRBJ1-5, with D unclear. Material: PBMCs or T cells enriched from blood (not recorded which). The TCR was taken from a woman aged 25 to 39 who had been exposed to COVID-19. The CDR3 region is CASSLREIVDQPQHF. CDR3 bases: TGTGCCAGCTCCTTAAGGGAGATAGTGGATCAGCCCCAGCATTTT.